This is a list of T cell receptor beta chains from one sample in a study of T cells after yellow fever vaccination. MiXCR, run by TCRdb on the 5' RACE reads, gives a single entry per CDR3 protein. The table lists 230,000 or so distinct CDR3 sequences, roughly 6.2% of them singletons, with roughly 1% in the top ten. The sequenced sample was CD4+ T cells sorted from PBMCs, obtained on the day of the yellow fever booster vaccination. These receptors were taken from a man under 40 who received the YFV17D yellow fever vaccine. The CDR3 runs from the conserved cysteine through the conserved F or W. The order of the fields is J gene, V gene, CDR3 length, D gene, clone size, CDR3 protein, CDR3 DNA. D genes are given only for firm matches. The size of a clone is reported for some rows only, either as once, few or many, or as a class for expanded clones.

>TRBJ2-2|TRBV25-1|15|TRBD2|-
CASRRREGFHGELFF
TGTGCCAGCAGAAGGCGGGAGGGGTTTCACGGGGAGCTGTTTTTT
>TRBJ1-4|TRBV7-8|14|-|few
CASSSGATREKLFF
TGTGCCAGCAGCTCAGGGGCGACGAGGGAAAAACTGTTTTTT
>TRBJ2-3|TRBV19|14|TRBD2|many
CASRRRGGGDTQYF
TGTGCCAGTAGACGACGTGGGGGAGGGGATACGCAGTATTTT
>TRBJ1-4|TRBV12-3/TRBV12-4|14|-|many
CASSFGEGGQKLFF
TGTGCCAGCAGTTTCGGGGAAGGGGGACAAAAACTGTTTTTT
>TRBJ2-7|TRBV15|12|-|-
CATSRDPQRQYF
TGTGCCACCAGCAGAGATCCGCAGAGGCAGTACTTC
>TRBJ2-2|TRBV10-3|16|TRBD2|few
CAMSGLAERNTGELFF
TGTGCCATGTCGGGACTAGCGGAGAGGAACACCGGGGAGCTGTTTTTT
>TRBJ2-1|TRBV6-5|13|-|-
CASSYSGASEQFF
TGTGCCAGCAGTTACTCGGGGGCTTCTGAGCAGTTCTTC
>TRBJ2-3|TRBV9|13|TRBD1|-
CASSASGQGTQYF
TGTGCCAGCAGCGCCTCCGGACAGGGTACGCAGTATTTT
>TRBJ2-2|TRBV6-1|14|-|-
CASSEQGSAGELFF
TGTGCCAGCAGCGAACAGGGATCGGCCGGGGAGCTGTTTTTT
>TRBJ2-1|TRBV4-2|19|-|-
CASSRGQGAGGGLSGEQFF
TGTGCCAGCAGCCGGGGACAGGGAGCGGGAGGAGGGTTGTCGGGTGAGCAGTTCTTC
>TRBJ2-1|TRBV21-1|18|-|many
CASSKEGAGGPDYNEQFF
TGTGCCAGCAGCAAAGAAGGCGCGGGAGGGCCGGACTACAATGAGCAGTTCTTC
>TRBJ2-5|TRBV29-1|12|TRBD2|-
CSVPGGGFAQYF
TGCAGCGTACCTGGGGGGGGTTTCGCCCAGTACTTC
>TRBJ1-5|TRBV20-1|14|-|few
CSAEGRALNQPQHF
TGCAGTGCCGAGGGACGGGCACTGAATCAGCCCCAGCATTTT
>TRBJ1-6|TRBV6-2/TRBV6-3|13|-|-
CASRPRTRSPLHF
TGTGCCAGCAGACCCCGGACGCGTTCACCCCTCCACTTT
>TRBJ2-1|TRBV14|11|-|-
CASSQFYEQFF
TGTGCCAGCAGCCAATTTTACGAGCAGTTCTTC
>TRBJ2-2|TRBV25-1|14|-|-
CASSVDGGTGELFF
TGTGCCAGCAGTGTGGACGGGGGCACCGGGGAGCTGTTTTTT
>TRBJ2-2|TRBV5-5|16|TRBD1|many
CASSSPGQGAPGELFF
TGTGCCAGCAGCTCACCGGGACAGGGGGCGCCCGGGGAGCTGTTTTTT
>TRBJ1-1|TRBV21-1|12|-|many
CAGPQRGLTAFF
TGTGCCGGACCCCAGAGAGGGCTAACTGCTTTCTTT
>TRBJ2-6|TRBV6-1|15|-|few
CASTEGFSGANVLTF
TGTGCCAGCACCGAGGGGTTCTCTGGGGCCAACGTCCTGACTTTC
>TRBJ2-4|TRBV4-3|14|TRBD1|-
CASSLQDRGHIQYF
TGCGCCAGCAGCCTCCAGGACAGGGGGCACATTCAGTACTTC
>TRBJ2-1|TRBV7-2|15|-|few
CASSLESLGANQQFF
TGTGCCAGCAGCTTAGAGTCTCTGGGCGCGAATCAGCAGTTCTTC
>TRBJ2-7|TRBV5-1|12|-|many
CASSPDRYEQYF
TGCGCCAGCAGCCCTGACAGGTACGAGCAGTACTTC
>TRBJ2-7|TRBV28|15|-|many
CASSLRAQGKGEQYF
TGTGCCAGCAGTTTACGCGCGCAGGGTAAAGGAGAGCAGTACTTC
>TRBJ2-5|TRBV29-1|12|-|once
CSVATGEETQYF
TGCAGCGTCGCTACAGGTGAAGAGACCCAGTACTTC
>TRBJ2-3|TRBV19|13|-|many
CASSGTGLGTQYF
TGTGCCAGTAGTGGCACAGGGTTGGGTACGCAGTATTTT
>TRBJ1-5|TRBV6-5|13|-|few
CASSYSMHQPQHF
TGTGCCAGCAGTTACTCGATGCATCAGCCCCAGCATTTT
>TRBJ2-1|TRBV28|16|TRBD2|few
CASTLAGTSSYNEQFF
TGTGCCAGCACCTTAGCGGGGACGAGCTCCTACAATGAGCAGTTCTTC
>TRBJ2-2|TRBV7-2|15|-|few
CAAPTSGANTGELFF
TGTGCCGCCCCGACGTCGGGGGCCAACACCGGGGAGCTGTTTTTT
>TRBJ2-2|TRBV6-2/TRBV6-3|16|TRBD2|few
CATHPGGPLLAGELFF
TGTGCCACCCACCCGGGAGGGCCCCTATTGGCCGGGGAGCTGTTTTTT
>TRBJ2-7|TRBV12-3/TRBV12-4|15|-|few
CASSLGGGGNYEQYF
TGTGCCAGCAGTTTGGGGGGAGGGGGGAACTACGAGCAGTACTTC
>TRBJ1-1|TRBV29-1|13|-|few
CSTGLGGNTEAFF
TGCAGCACTGGCCTGGGCGGGAACACTGAAGCTTTCTTT
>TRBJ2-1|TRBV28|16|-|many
CASIQSARLRYNEQFF
TGTGCCAGCATCCAGTCCGCGCGGCTAAGGTACAATGAGCAGTTCTTC
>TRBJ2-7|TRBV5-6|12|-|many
CASSLQIYEQYF
TGTGCCAGCAGCTTGCAGATCTACGAGCAGTACTTC
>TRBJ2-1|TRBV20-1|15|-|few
CSATRGGGSYNEQFF
TGCAGTGCGACCAGGGGCGGCGGCTCCTACAATGAGCAGTTCTTC
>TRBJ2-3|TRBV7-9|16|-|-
CTSSSPAEGSTDTQYF
TGTACCAGCAGCTCACCTGCCGAGGGGAGCACAGATACGCAGTATTTT
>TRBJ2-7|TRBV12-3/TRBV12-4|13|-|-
CASSGGISYEQYF
TGTGCCAGCAGTGGAGGGATCTCCTACGAGCAGTACTTC
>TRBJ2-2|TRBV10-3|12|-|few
CAIGEGPGELFF
TGTGCCATTGGGGAAGGTCCCGGGGAGCTGTTTTTT
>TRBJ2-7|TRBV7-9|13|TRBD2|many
CASGAGTTAEQYF
TGTGCCAGCGGGGCTGGGACTACCGCCGAGCAGTACTTC
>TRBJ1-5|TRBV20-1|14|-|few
CSARDTLSNQPQHF
TGCAGTGCTAGAGATACGCTGAGCAATCAGCCCCAGCATTTT
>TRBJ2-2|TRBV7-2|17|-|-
CASSLIGGPGNTGELFF
TGTGCCAGCAGCCTCATCGGGGGGCCGGGGAACACCGGGGAGCTGTTTTTT
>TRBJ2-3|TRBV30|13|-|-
CAWSRGLTDTQYF
TGTGCCTGGAGTAGAGGGCTCACAGATACGCAGTATTTT
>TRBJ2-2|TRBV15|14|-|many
CATSRVVGTGELFF
TGTGCCACCAGCAGAGTCGTCGGCACCGGGGAGCTGTTTTTT
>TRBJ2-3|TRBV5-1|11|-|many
CASSGRDTQYF
TGCGCCAGCAGCGGCAGAGATACGCAGTATTTT